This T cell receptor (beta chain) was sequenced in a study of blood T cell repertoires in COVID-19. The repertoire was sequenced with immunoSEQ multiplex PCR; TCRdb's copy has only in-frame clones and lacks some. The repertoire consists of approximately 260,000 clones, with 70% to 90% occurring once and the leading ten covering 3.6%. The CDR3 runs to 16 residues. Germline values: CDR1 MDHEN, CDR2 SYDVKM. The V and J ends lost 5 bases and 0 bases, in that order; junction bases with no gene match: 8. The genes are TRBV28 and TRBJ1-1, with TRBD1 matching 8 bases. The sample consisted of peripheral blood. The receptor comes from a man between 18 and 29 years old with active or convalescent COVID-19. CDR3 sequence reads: CASSIGQGVMNTEAFF. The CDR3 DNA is TGTGCCAGCAGTATCGGACAGGGCGTTATGAACACTGAAGCTTTCTTT.